This passage covers 20 T cell receptor beta chains from one sample sequenced in a study of OX40 agonist ivuxolimab in advanced cancers. Some clones are missing from TCRdb's copy, which holds only in-frame ones; the method was immunoSEQ multiplex PCR. The sample records roughly 70,000 clones, approximately 78% being singletons. The source was CD4+ or CD8+ T cells sorted from blood, collected in a trial of the OX40 agonist ivuxolimab. These receptors all come from an adult with an advanced solid tumor such as melanoma, head and neck, liver or kidney cancer.

This clone occurred once. The chain recombines TRBV28 with TRBJ2-5; 9 nucleotides align to TRBD2. In germline, CDR1 is MDHEN, CDR2 SYDVKM. The CDR3 extends over 14 amino acids. V lost 4 bases, J lost 5 bases, and 5 bases stayed unmatched. The CDR3 spells CASSSPLAGETQYF. In DNA form, the CDR3 reads TGTGCCAGCAGTTCACCCCTAGCGGGGGAGACCCAGTACTTC.

J is TRBJ2-3 and V is TRBV6-6; 7 nucleotides align to TRBD2. The germline gives CDR1 MNHNY, CDR2 SVGAGI (reference sequence). The ends lost 7 bases at V and 3 bases at J; junction bases unmatched: 10. The CDR3 runs to 15 residues. This CDR3 is CASTNYGGLTDTQYF. In DNA form, the CDR3 reads TGTGCCAGCACCAATTACGGGGGGTTGACAGATACGCAGTATTTT.

Only one count was recorded for this clone. This chain connects TRBV18 to TRBJ1-5, with 7 bases that match TRBD1. Per germline, CDR1 KGHSH and CDR2 LQKENI. The CDR3 is 15 residues long. The ends lost 8 bases at V and 1 base at J; junction bases unmatched: 8. CDR3 bases: TGTGCCAGCGCCTACAGGGGCGGGAGCAATCAGCCCCAGCATTTT. Translation gives CASAYRGGSNQPQHF.

This chain joins TRBV6-5 and TRBJ1-2; no clear D. Germline values: CDR1 MNHEY, CDR2 SVGAGI. V was cut by 6 bases and J by 3 bases, with 11 bases left in between. This CDR3 contains 13 residues. The CDR3 DNA reads TGTGCCAGCAGCGAGGTTCGGGACTATGGCTACACCTTC. This encodes CASSEVRDYGYTF.

Many counts were recorded for this clone. The chain is built from TRBV27 and TRBJ1-1, with D unresolved. Germline V gene data show CDR1 as MNHEY and CDR2 as SMNVEV (reference sequence). Trimming removed 6 bases from V and 6 bases from J, with 17 bases in between. The CDR3 consists of 14 residues. The DNA of the CDR3 is TGTGCCAGCAGGAGGAGTTTCCAGAGCTCTGAAGCTTTCTTT. This encodes CASRRSFQSSEAFF.

The V gene is TRBV6-6, the J gene TRBJ2-7; a possible D gene is TRBD1 (6 bases). The CDR3 consists of 13 residues. Trimming took 2 bases from V and 5 from J, leaving 10 bases between them. Germline V CDR1 and CDR2: MNHNY, SVGAGI (reference sequence). The CDR3 nucleotides are TGTGCCAGCAGTTACCCAGGGGTAAACGAGCAGTACTTC. Translating gives CASSYPGVNEQYF.

This clone has a handful of counts. The V call is TRBV19, the J call TRBJ2-2, with 11 nucleotides matching TRBD2. V shed 4 bases and J 6 bases; nucleotides not matched to a gene: 10. The CDR3 loop spans 17 amino acids. Germline values: CDR1 LNHDA, CDR2 SQIVND (reference sequence). CDR3 in amino acids: CASSNSGGARSSGELFF. CDR3 coding DNA: TGTGCCAGTAGTAATAGCGGGGGGGCCCGGTCATCCGGGGAGCTGTTTTTT.

CDR3 DNA sequence: TGTGCCAGCAGCTTGAGGGCAGGGATACGTAACACCGGGGAGCTGTTTTTT. Amino acids: CASSLRAGIRNTGELFF. This chain joins TRBV5-5 and TRBJ2-2; possible D gene TRBD1, 5 bases. CDR1 is SGHKS, CDR2 YYEKEE, per germline (reference sequence). The ends were cut back, 1 base at V and 2 bases at J, with 15 bases in the middle. The CDR3 is 17 residues long.

The chain recombines TRBV5-1 with TRBJ1-2, with D uncertain. Germline V gives CDR1 SGHRS, CDR2 YFSETQ. V lost 3 bases to trimming and J lost 7 bases, with 16 bases between them. The CDR3 has 14 residues. CDR3 amino acids: CASSSLAVAPGYTF. The CDR3 DNA is TGCGCCAGCAGCTCACTAGCAGTCGCCCCTGGCTACACCTTC.

The chain uses TRBV6-1 and TRBJ2-2, with 7 bases matching TRBD1. The CDR3 spans 14 residues. CDR1 and CDR2 from the germline V gene are MNHNS and SASEGT. After removal of 7 bases from V and 1 base from J, the junction contained 3 bases not matched to a gene. The CDR3 sequence: CASNRQGNTGELFF. The CDR3 nucleotides read TGTGCCAGCAACAGACAGGGGAACACCGGGGAGCTGTTTTTT.

The J gene is TRBJ2-7, the V gene TRBV4-1, with 9 bases matching TRBD2. From germline, CDR1 is MGHRA and CDR2 YSYEKL. The length of the CDR3 is 16 residues. Trimming cost V 5 bases and J 0 bases; bases outside gene matches: 8. The CDR3 spells CASSRVAGGGSYEQYF. The CDR3 DNA reads as TGCGCCAGCAGCAGAGTCGCGGGGGGGGGCTCCTACGAGCAGTACTTC.

This chain joins TRBV19 and TRBJ2-5; D is perhaps TRBD1 (7 bases). This CDR3 spans 14 amino acids. The germline V gene encodes CDR1 LNHDA and CDR2 SQIVND (reference sequence). Between the trimmed V and J ends, which lost 7 bases and 4 bases, there was a span of 16 bases. Here the CDR3 DNA reads TGTGCCAGTAAGGAGACAGGGACTCGAGAGACCCAGTACTTC. It yields the protein CASKETGTRETQYF.

This sequence joins TRBV6-9 and TRBJ2-7; TRBD2 matches 10 bases. The CDR3 is 18 residues long. CDR1 is MNHGY, CDR2 SVAAGI, per germline. V shed 2 bases, J shed 5 bases, and the junction held 15 bases outside the gene matches. The CDR3 DNA sequence: TGTGCCAGCAGTTATCCGGACAGGCCCGATAGCGGGGGGCACGAGCAGTACTTC. Translating gives CASSYPDRPDSGGHEQYF.

This chain joins TRBV9 and TRBJ1-2, with D hard to call. CDR3 size: 12 residues. The V end was cut by 5 bases, the J end by 5 bases, with 10 bases between. Germline CDR1 SGDLS, CDR2 YYNGEE. CDR3 sequence: CASRGPVYGYTF. The CDR3 bases are TGTGCCAGCAGGGGCCCAGTTTATGGCTACACCTTC.

The V call is TRBV28, the J call TRBJ2-5; D may be TRBD1 (6 bases). The length of the CDR3 is 15 residues. Germline CDR1 is MDHEN and CDR2 is SYDVKM. Trimming took off 7 bases at V and 6 bases at J, with 21 bases between the two ends. This CDR3 is CASTPSQGRTQTQYF. CDR3 bases: TGTGCCAGCACTCCCTCACAGGGCCGGACGCAGACCCAGTACTTC.

CDR3 protein: CASSVEGYGRGPDTQYF. The CDR3 DNA is TGTGCCAGCAGCGTAGAAGGTTACGGCAGGGGGCCGGATACGCAGTATTTT. This chain uses TRBV9 with TRBJ2-3, with TRBD1 matching 8 bases. CDR3 size: 17 residues. The germline CDR1 and CDR2 sequences are SGDLS and YYNGEE. The V gene end was trimmed by 0 bases and the J gene end by 6 bases; junction bases not matched to a gene: 12.

This chain joins TRBV7-9 and TRBJ1-1; tentatively, D is TRBD1 (5 bases). The CDR3 consists of 15 residues. Trimming removed 1 base from V and 1 base from J, with 10 bases in between. Germline V gene data show CDR1 as SEHNR and CDR2 as FQNEAQ (reference sequence). CDR3 sequence: CASSLGGRRNTEAFF. The CDR3 DNA follows: TGTGCCAGCAGCTTAGGGGGACGGCGGAACACTGAAGCTTTCTTT.

The chain is built from TRBV6-4 and TRBJ1-5; D gene ambiguous. V was clipped by 4 bases and J by 8 bases, with 15 bases between them. This CDR3 comprises 14 residues. CDR1 is MRHNA and CDR2 is SNTAGT in the germline V gene. As DNA, the CDR3 is TGTGCCAGCAGTGCCCCGGAACCAGGAAAGCCCCAGCATTTT. Amino acid sequence: CASSAPEPGKPQHF.

Concerning this clone itself: The sample contains more than one DNA sequence encoding this CDR3. The chain combines TRBV19 with TRBJ1-6, with 7 positions matching TRBD1. The CDR3 is 14 residues long. After removal of 3 bases from V and 7 bases from J, the junction contained 3 bases not matched to a gene. The V gene's germline CDR1 is LNHDA and CDR2 SQIVND (reference sequence). As DNA, the CDR3 is TGTGCCAGTAGTATTGGGACAGCGAATTCACCCCTCCACTTT. Its protein product is CASSIGTANSPLHF.

V usage is TRBV7-6 and J usage is TRBJ2-2; unclear D gene. The germline V gene has CDR1 SGHVS and CDR2 FNYEAQ. Trimming took off 5 bases at V and 2 bases at J, with 6 bases between the two ends. This CDR3 is 13 amino acids long. This CDR3 is CASSQDNTGELFF. CDR3 DNA: TGTGCCAGCAGCCAAGACAACACCGGGGAGCTGTTTTTT. Based on the CDR3 plus reference TRBV7-6 and TRBJ2-2, the full variable domain is GAGVSQSPRYKVTKRGQDVALRCDPISGHVSLYWYRQALGQGPEFLTYFNYEAQQDKSGLPNDRFSAERPEGSISTLTIQRTEQRDSAMYRCASSQDNTGELFFGEGSRLTVL.